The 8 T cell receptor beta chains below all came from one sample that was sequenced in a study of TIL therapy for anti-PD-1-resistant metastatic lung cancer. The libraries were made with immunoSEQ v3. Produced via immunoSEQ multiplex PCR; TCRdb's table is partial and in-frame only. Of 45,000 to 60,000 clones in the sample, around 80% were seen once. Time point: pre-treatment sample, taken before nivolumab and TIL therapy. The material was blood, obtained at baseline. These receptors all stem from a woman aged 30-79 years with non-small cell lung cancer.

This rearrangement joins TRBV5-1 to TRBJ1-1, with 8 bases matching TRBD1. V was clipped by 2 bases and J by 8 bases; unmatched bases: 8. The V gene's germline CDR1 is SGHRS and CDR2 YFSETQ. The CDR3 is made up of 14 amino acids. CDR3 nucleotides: TGCGCCAGCAGCTTCATGGGACAGGACCTAGAAGCTTTCTTT. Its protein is CASSFMGQDLEAFF.

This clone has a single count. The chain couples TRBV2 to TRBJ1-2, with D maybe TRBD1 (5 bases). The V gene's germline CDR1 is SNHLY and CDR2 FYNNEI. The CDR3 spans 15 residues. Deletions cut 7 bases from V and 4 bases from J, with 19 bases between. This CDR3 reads CASTIFGTPLYGYTF. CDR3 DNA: TGTGCCAGCACCATATTTGGGACGCCCCTCTATGGCTACACCTTC.

The CDR3 DNA sequence: TGTGCCAGCAGTTCCTCGGGGCAGGAACGACAGCCCCAGCATTTT. Amino acids: CASSSSGQERQPQHF. This chain uses TRBV6-5 with TRBJ1-5; perhaps TRBD1 as D (5 bases). Germline lookup yields CDR1 MNHEY and CDR2 SVGAGI. With 4 bases removed from V and 7 bases from J, the gap between germline ends came to 17 bases. CDR3 size: 15 residues.

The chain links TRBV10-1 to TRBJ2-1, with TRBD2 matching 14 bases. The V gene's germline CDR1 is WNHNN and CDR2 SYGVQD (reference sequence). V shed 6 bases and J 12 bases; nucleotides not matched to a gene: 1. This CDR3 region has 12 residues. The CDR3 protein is CASSGTSGRQFF. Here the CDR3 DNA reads TGCGCCAGCAGCGGGACTAGCGGGAGGCAGTTCTTC.

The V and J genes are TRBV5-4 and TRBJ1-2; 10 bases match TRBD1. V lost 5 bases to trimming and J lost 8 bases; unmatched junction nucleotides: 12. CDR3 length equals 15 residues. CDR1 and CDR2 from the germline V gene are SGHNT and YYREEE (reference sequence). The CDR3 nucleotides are TGTGCCAGCAGATCCGGGACAGGGGCCGGTCGGGGCTACACCTTC. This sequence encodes CASRSGTGAGRGYTF.

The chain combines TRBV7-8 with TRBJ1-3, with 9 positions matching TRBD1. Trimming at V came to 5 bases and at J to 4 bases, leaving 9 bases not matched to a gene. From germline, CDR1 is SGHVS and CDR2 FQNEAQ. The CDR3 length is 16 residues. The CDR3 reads CASSTGTGRSGNTIYF. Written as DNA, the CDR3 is TGTGCCAGCAGCACCGGGACAGGGAGGTCCGGAAACACCATATATTTT.

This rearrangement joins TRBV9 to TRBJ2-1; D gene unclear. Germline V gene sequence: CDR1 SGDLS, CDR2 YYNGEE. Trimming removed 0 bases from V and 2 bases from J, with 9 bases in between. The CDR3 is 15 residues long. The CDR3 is CASSVGQIAYNEQFF. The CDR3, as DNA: TGTGCCAGCAGCGTAGGCCAGATAGCCTACAATGAGCAGTTCTTC.

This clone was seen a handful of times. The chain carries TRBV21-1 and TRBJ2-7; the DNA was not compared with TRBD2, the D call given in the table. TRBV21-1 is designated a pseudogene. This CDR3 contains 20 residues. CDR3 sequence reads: CASRLSTGGATSGSHFEQYF. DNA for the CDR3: TGTGCCAGCAGGCTCTCTACAGGGGGCGCGACTAGCGGGAGCCATTTCGAGCAGTACTTC.